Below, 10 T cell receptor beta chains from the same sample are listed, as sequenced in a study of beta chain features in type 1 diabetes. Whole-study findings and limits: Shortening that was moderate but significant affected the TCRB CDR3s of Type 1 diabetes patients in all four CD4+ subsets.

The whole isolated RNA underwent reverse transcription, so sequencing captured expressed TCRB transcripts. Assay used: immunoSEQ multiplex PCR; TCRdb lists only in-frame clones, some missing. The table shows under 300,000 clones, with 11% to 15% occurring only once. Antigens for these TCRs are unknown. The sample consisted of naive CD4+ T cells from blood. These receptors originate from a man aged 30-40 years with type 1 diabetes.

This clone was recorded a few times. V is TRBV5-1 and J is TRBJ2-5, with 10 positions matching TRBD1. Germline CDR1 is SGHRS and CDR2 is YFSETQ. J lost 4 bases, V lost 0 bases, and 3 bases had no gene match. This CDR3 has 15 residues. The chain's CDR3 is CASSLVGTGAETQYF. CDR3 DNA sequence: TGCGCCAGCAGCTTGGTCGGGACAGGGGCAGAGACCCAGTACTTC.

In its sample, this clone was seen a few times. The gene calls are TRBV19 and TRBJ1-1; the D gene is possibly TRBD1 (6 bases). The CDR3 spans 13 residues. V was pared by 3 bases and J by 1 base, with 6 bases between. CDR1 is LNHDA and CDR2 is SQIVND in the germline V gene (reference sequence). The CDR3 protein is CASSMTGNTEAFF. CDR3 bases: TGTGCCAGTAGTATGACAGGGAACACTGAAGCTTTCTTT. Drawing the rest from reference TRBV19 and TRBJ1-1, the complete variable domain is DGGITQSPKYLFRKEGQNVTLSCEQNLNHDAMYWYRQDPGQGLRLIYYSQIVNDFQKGDIAEGYSVSREKKESFPLTVTSAQKNPTAFYLCASSMTGNTEAFFGQGTRLTVV.

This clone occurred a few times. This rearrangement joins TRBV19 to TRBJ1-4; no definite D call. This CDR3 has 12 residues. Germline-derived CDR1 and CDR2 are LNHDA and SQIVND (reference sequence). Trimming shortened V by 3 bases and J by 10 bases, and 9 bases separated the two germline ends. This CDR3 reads CASSMGGGKLFF. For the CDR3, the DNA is TGTGCCAGTAGTATGGGAGGAGGAAAACTGTTTTTT.

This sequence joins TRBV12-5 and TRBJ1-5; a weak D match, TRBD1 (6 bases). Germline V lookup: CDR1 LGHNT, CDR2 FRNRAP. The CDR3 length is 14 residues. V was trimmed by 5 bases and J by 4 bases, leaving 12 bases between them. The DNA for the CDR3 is TGTGCTAGTGGTCCCCGGACAGAAAATCAGCCCCAGCATTTT. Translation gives CASGPRTENQPQHF.

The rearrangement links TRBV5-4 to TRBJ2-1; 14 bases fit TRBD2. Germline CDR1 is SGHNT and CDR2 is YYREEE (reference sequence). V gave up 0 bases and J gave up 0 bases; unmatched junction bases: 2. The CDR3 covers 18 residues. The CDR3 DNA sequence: TGTGCCAGCAGCTTGGGGACTAGCGGGAGGCTCTCCTACAATGAGCAGTTCTTC. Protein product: CASSLGTSGRLSYNEQFF.

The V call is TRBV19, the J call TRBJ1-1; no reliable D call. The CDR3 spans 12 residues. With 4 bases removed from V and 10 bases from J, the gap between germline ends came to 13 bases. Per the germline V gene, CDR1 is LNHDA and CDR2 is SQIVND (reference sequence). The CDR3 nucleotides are TGTGCCAGTAGTACCGCAGTCTCTCCAGCTTTCTTT. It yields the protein CASSTAVSPAFF.

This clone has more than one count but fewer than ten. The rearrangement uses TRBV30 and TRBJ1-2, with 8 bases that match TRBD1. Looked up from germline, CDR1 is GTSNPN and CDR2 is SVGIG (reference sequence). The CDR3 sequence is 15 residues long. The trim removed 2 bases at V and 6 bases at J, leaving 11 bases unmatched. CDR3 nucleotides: TGTGCCTGGAGTCCCCTTGACAGGGGAGGAAATGGCTACACCTTC. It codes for CAWSPLDRGGNGYTF.

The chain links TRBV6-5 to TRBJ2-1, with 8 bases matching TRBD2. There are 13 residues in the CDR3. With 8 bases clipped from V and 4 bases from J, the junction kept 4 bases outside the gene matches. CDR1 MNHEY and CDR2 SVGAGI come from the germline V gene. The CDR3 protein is CASRGGEYNEQFF. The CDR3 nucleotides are TGTGCCAGCCGGGGGGGCGAGTACAATGAGCAGTTCTTC.

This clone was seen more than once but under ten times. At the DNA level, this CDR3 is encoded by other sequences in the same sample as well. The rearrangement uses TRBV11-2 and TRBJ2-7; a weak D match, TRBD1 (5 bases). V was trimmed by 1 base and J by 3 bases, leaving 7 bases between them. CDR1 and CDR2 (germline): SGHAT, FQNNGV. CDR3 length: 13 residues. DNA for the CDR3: TGTGCCAGCAGCTTAGGGGGCTTCTACGAGCAGTACTTC. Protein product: CASSLGGFYEQYF.

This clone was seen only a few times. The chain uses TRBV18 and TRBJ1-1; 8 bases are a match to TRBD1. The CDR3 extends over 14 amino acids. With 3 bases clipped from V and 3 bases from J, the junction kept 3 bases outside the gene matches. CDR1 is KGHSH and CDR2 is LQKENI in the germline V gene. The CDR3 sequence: CASSPQGADTEAFF. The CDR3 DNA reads TGTGCCAGCTCACCTCAGGGGGCCGACACTGAAGCTTTCTTT.